This TCR beta chain was captured in a study of OX40 agonist ivuxolimab in advanced cancers. Some clones are missing from TCRdb's copy, which holds only in-frame ones; the method was immunoSEQ multiplex PCR. Of 45,000 to 60,000 clones in the sample, 91% are singletons; the top ten hold around an eighth. The CDR3 has 15 residues. The V gene's germline CDR1 is SNHLY and CDR2 FYNNEI. The rearrangement joins TRBV2 to TRBJ2-5; D tentatively reads TRBD1 or TRBD2 (5 bases each). The J call may be faulty, since TRBJ2-7 better matches the DNA end. The sequence was collected from an adult with an advanced solid tumor such as melanoma, head and neck, liver or kidney cancer. The source was CD4+ or CD8+ T cells sorted from blood, collected in a trial of the OX40 agonist ivuxolimab. The CDR3 nucleotides read TGTGCCAGCAGTGAAGCCCTGACGGGACCCTACGAGCAGTACTTC. Translation: CASSEALTGPYEQYF.